A selection of T cell receptor beta chains follows, all from one sample in a study of CD8 T cells in Susac syndrome. MiXCR, run by TCRdb on the immunoSEQ multiplex PCR reads, gives a single entry per CDR3 protein. This table has a few hundred thousand distinct CDR3 sequences, approximately 95% appearing once. Sample: CD4+ T cells from PBMCs. Every receptor here comes from a human donor with multiple sclerosis. Each CDR3 is given without its conserved first and last residue. Fields, in order: V gene, D gene, J gene, CDR3 protein. The D gene is left open where the match is weak.

TRBV9	.	TRBJ2-5	ASSVAPGAGETQY
TRBV12-3/TRBV12-4	TRBD2	TRBJ2-7	ASSPGRVGEQY
TRBV15	.	TRBJ2-7	ATSRGYGSYEQY
TRBV2	TRBD1	TRBJ1-5	ASSGYPGQGRRPQH
TRBV12-3/TRBV12-4	.	TRBJ1-1	ASSSDTAEAF
TRBV3-1	.	TRBJ2-2	ASSLLRVTGELF
TRBV20-1	.	TRBJ2-6	SARKTSLLSGANVLT
TRBV19	.	TRBJ2-1	ASRNGIPSAASEQF
TRBV20-1	TRBD1	TRBJ1-2	SARKGGATGGYT
TRBV18	.	TRBJ2-5	ASSPRVGETQY
TRBV18	.	TRBJ2-5	ASSQWTEQETQY
TRBV5-1	.	TRBJ1-2	ASSLAVSGGYT
TRBV6-2/TRBV6-3	TRBD1	TRBJ1-1	ASSYSMGQINTEAF
TRBV12-3/TRBV12-4	.	TRBJ2-1	ASRGGSNEQF
TRBV29-1	TRBD2	TRBJ2-7	SVASGTYYEQY
TRBV29-1	TRBD2	TRBJ2-1	SVGSSGSNEQF
TRBV19	.	TRBJ2-7	ASKGKGGEQY
TRBV18	TRBD2	TRBJ2-7	ASSPLAGDLYEQY
TRBV25-1	.	TRBJ2-2	ASSEYRGELF
TRBV11-2	TRBD1	TRBJ1-5	ASSDRGSNQPQH
TRBV20-1	TRBD1	TRBJ2-7	SAHTPGQGWEQY
TRBV9	.	TRBJ1-6	ASSDRSSPLH
TRBV20-1	.	TRBJ2-7	SAVGESYEQY
TRBV20-1	.	TRBJ2-5	SASVPGDETQY
TRBV27	.	TRBJ2-7	ASSPGGQTYEQY
TRBV20-1	TRBD2	TRBJ2-1	SARDRTGTSGGYNEQF
TRBV7-2	.	TRBJ2-5	ASSGTQETQY
TRBV25-1	.	TRBJ2-7	ASSGNRGLSYEQY
TRBV29-1	TRBD1	TRBJ2-3	SVGRDRGSTDTQY
TRBV6-5	.	TRBJ1-1	ASREEGTEAF
TRBV11-2	.	TRBJ1-2	ASSLVGEGYGYT
TRBV4-1	TRBD2	TRBJ2-1	ASSQSLAGALNEQF
TRBV20-1	.	TRBJ2-7	SARDPRADSTYEQY
TRBV3-1	TRBD2	TRBJ2-7	ASSQGREVTYEQY
TRBV29-1	TRBD1	TRBJ1-2	SVGDRAGLYGYT